This TCR beta chain was retrieved from a study of human T cells and chemical hapten exposure. Study as a whole: Patch tests applied 0.01% DPC to the upper back, read at 6 days.

This clonotype occurred many times. TCRdb fed the RACE reads into MiXCR, producing one record per CDR3 protein. The data show 350,000 to 400,000 distinct CDR3 sequences, about 6% seen once. V shed 4 bases and J shed 5 bases, with 3 bases lying between them. The germline CDR1 and CDR2 sequences are MNHNS and SASEGT. The CDR3 is 12 residues long. As to time point: patch test 2, 6 weeks after DPC sensitization. Treatment reported: therapeutic diphenylcyclopropenone sensitization with weekly scalp DPC. This receptor was taken from a woman aged 18-29 years with alopecia areata. Some clones in this sample may be carry-over from other donors' samples. This rearrangement joins TRBV6-1 to TRBJ1-6; D remains unclear. The source material was whole blood, sampled in connection with sensitization to the hapten diphenylcyclopropenone (DPC). CDR3 in DNA: TGTGCCAGCAGTGTAAATAATTCACCCCTCCACTTT. As protein: CASSVNNSPLHF.